This T cell receptor (beta chain) was recovered during a study of blood T cells in healthy people across ages (dated by TCRdb to the mid-2010s). For context, the study as a whole: In model experiments, roughly one uniquely barcoded TCR beta cDNA molecule per two T cells was captured by template switching. Using deep sequencing normalized with unique cDNA molecular identifiers, the study measured how TCR beta repertoire diversity changes with age. Donors of different ages were randomly distributed across sequencing lanes to avoid experimental bias. Four age groups were formed from the donors: young (average about 17 years), middle-aged (approximately 40), aged (62) and long-lived (roughly 81). Two additional independent replicas of 1 million unique cDNA reads from the same blood draw were analyzed for two donors (one aged 18 to 30 and one aged 80 or older).

Systemically healthy Caucasian individuals from Russia, some 40 in total and aged roughly 6 to 100 years, were included as donors. Ten milliliters of peripheral blood were drawn from each donor into EDTA-treated Vacutainer tubes. Ficoll-Paque density-gradient centrifugation was used to isolate PBMCs, with at least 6.5 million obtained per sample. Total RNA, at least 6 micrograms per sample, was extracted from PBMCs with Trizol reagent. For every donor, flow cytometry on a PBMC aliquot measured the percentage of naive CD45RAhigh/CD27high T cells. This clonotype was observed a handful of times. There is no known antigen for this receptor. Base qualities are not at hand, and no much larger clone is one base apart. The germline ends are 12 bases apart after V is trimmed by 5 bases and J by 4 bases. From cysteine to phenylalanine, the CDR3 is 13 amino acids long. The retained sequence is limited to the CDR3, 39 bases, with the frame set at the first base. Looking up the germline V gene (reference sequence) yields CDR1 MNHEY and CDR2 SMNVEV.

Library method: 5' RACE. The sequencer was an Illumina HiSeq 2500. A second PCR of roughly 7 to 12 cycles was run with a J-beta primer mix and a sample-barcoded 5' primer. Each TCR beta cDNA molecule received a unique molecular identifier from a template-switch 5' adaptor carrying 12 random nucleotides. Each sample yielded at least 3 million CDR3-containing paired-end reads. The Mint cDNA synthesis kit, primed by a TRBC-specific oligonucleotide, was used to synthesize first-strand cDNA from all RNA. Following uracil-DNA glycosylase treatment, a first 18-cycle PCR with universal primers M1SS and BC2_uni_R was performed on all cDNA. Processing in the source paper ran as follows. For normalization, 1 million high-quality reads were randomly selected from each sample, with every read carrying a distinct molecular identifier. Reads with shared molecular identifiers were discarded instead of being binned into consensus sequences. MiTCR, with a Q25 quality threshold and the strictest error-elimination algorithm, was used for CDR3 identification, clonotype clustering and error correction. A nonparametric unseen species model using Euler transformation provided a lower-bound estimate of total TCR beta diversity. TCRdb trimmed public reads at Q25 via fastp, called clones via MiXCR and kept in-frame beta chains. Rows are unified per CDR3 protein, each entry keeping the most common DNA and genes. The V and J calls follow TCRdb's processing rather than the paper's. The sample table contains 920,000 or so distinct CDR3 sequences; only one count was recorded for 40% to 55% of them. The top ten clones comprise under 20% of the sample.

The paper as a whole reports these results and caveats: Observed TCR beta diversity per million T cells fell roughly linearly with age, and a significant reduction was already apparent by age around 36. Estimates of total diversity from one million sequenced T cells were regarded as lower bounds and underestimates. Because profiling used bulk unsorted PBMCs, naive and antigen-experienced compartments could not be compared conclusively. A strong correlation was found between observed TCR beta diversity and the percentage of naive T cells measured by flow cytometry. Because donor CMV infection status was unknown, age-related changes in expanded clonotypes were potentially confounded. Compared with the aged group, more naive CD4+ T cells, fewer expanded clones and increased TCR diversity were shown by the long-lived group, suggesting age selection.

The sequence is built from TRBV27 and TRBJ2-7; TRBD2 is a possible D gene, resting on 6 matching bases. This clonotype was obtained from a woman aged 60 to 75 in good health. The sequencing sample was made of blood. The DNA is TGTGCCAGCAGTGAACGGAGGGGTTACGAGCAGTACTTC. Protein translation: CASSERRGYEQYF.